Listed below are T cell receptor beta chains from one sample, sequenced in a study of blood T cell repertoires in COVID-19. Libraries were prepared by immunoSEQ multiplex PCR; TCRdb keeps only in-frame clonotypes and omits some of them. This sample yields roughly 300,000 clones, of which 85% to 90% are seen a single time; over 9.5% belongs to the top ten. The sample comprised PBMCs or T cells enriched from blood (not recorded which). The source is a young woman who had recovered from COVID-19. The CDR3 runs from the conserved cysteine through the conserved F or W. The D gene is left open where the match is weak. The listing skips clone size in some rows; elsewhere it reads once, few, many or a size class.

>once|TRBV27|TRBJ1-2|TRBD1
TGTGCCAGCAGTTTAAGGGGGCAGGGGGGCTACACCTTC
CASSLRGQGGYTF
>.|TRBV9|TRBJ1-4|TRBD1
TGTGCCAGCAGCGTAGGGGGGACAGGGGGCCGAAAACTGTTTTTT
CASSVGGTGGRKLFF
>.|TRBV6-5|TRBJ2-7|TRBD1
TGTGCCAGCAGTCGGGACAGTGCCTACGAGCAGTACTTC
CASSRDSAYEQYF
>.|TRBV30|TRBJ2-7|.
TGTGCCTGGAGTTTCGGGACCTACGAGCAGTACTTC
CAWSFGTYEQYF
>.|TRBV30|TRBJ2-2|TRBD1
TGTGCCTGGAGTGCTCCTCGACAGGGGAACACCGGGGAGCTGTTTTTT
CAWSAPRQGNTGELFF
>.|TRBV6-8|TRBJ1-1|TRBD1
TGTGCCAGCAGTTATGGCACCGGACAGGGGACGACGGATGAAGCTTTCTTT
CASSYGTGQGTTDEAFF
>once|TRBV11-2|TRBJ2-1|.
TGTGCCAGCAGCTTAATGGGACAAAACAATGAGCAGTTCTTC
CASSLMGQNNEQFF
>.|TRBV19|TRBJ2-1|TRBD2
TGTGCCAGTAGTTTGCTAGCGGGAGGTCGATACAATGAGCAGTTCTTC
CASSLLAGGRYNEQFF
>.|TRBV30|TRBJ2-7|TRBD1
TGTGCCTGGGCAGGGGGACAGGGGGCCCACGAGCAGTACTTC
CAWAGGQGAHEQYF
>few|TRBV5-1|TRBJ2-7|TRBD2
TGCGCCAGCAGCGGAACTAGCGGGAGTTGGGAAAAGAGCTCCTACGAGCAGTACTTC
CASSGTSGSWEKSSYEQYF
>few|TRBV6-4|TRBJ1-3|.
TGTGCCAGCAGTGACTCGAATGTCTTAACTACACTCTTTGGAAACACCATATATTTT
CASSDSNVLTTLFGNTIYF
>.|TRBV29-1|TRBJ1-2|TRBD1
TGCAGCGTTGGGTCCAGGGGGCGCGACTATGGCTACACCTTC
CSVGSRGRDYGYTF
>.|TRBV3-1/TRBV3-2|TRBJ2-1|TRBD2
TGTGCCAGCAGCCAAGGGTTGAGCGGGAGCTCCTACAATGAGCAGTTCTTC
CASSQGLSGSSYNEQFF
>.|TRBV13|TRBJ1-5|TRBD1
TGTGCCAGCAGTAACCGGGACAGGGGCGTTCCCCAGCATTTT
CASSNRDRGVPQHF
>.|TRBV7-8|TRBJ1-1|.
TGTGCCAGCAGGAGGGAAATTAACACTGAAGCTTTCTTT
CASRREINTEAFF
>.|TRBV30|TRBJ2-1|TRBD2
TGTGCCTGGAGTGTAGGGACTAGCGGAGGGAATGAGCAGTTCTTC
CAWSVGTSGGNEQFF
>.|TRBV7-9|TRBJ2-2|.
TGTGCCAGCAGCTTAGTTGGGGGGTTCGGCGGGGAGCTGTTTTTT
CASSLVGGFGGELFF
>.|TRBV28|TRBJ2-1|.
TGTGCCAGCAGTTTTATGGGCGTCTTCAATGAGCAGTTCTTC
CASSFMGVFNEQFF
>.|TRBV11-2|TRBJ2-5|.
TGTGCCAGCAGCTTAGTAGCGGTGGGAGAGACCCAGTACTTC
CASSLVAVGETQYF
>.|TRBV12-3/TRBV12-4|TRBJ1-1|TRBD1
TGTGCCAGCATTTCAGGGGGCACTGAAGCTTTCTTT
CASISGGTEAFF
>.|TRBV27|TRBJ2-3|TRBD1
TGTGCCAGCAGTTTGGGACAGGGGGTAGCAGATACGCAGTATTTT
CASSLGQGVADTQYF
>.|TRBV5-1|TRBJ2-2|.
TGCGCCAGCAGCTTAGCTACAGGGCGAACCGGGGAGCTGTTTTTT
CASSLATGRTGELFF
>.|TRBV19|TRBJ1-1|.
TGTGCCAGTAGTATCACTGCAGGGAGGTACACTGAAGCTTTCTTT
CASSITAGRYTEAFF
>.|TRBV7-8|TRBJ1-6|TRBD1
TGTGCCAGCAGCTTCACGGGACAGGGTAATTCACCCCTCCACTTT
CASSFTGQGNSPLHF
>.|TRBV6-2/TRBV6-3|TRBJ2-5|TRBD2
TGTGCCAGCAGTTACGGTACTCCAAACCGGGGGGGCTCCCAAGAGACCCAGTACTTC
CASSYGTPNRGGSQETQYF
>.|TRBV4-1|TRBJ1-1|.
TGCGCCAGCAGCCAGGGCGGTACGCAGGGAAGGACTGAAGCTTTCTTT
CASSQGGTQGRTEAFF
>.|TRBV4-2|TRBJ2-1|.
TGTGCCAGCAGCCAACCTGACTACTACTACTCCTACAATGAGCAGTTCTTC
CASSQPDYYYSYNEQFF
>.|TRBV5-6|TRBJ2-7|.
TGTGCCAGCAGCTTCGACGGGAGCCGGTACGAGCAGTACTTC
CASSFDGSRYEQYF
>.|TRBV3-1/TRBV3-2|TRBJ2-3|TRBD2
TGTGCCAGCAGTTACACATCGGGAGGGCCGGCAGATACGCAGTATTTT
CASSYTSGGPADTQYF
>once|TRBV5-4|TRBJ1-1|TRBD1
TGTGCCAGCAGCGGACAGGGACGCACTGAAGCTTTCTTT
CASSGQGRTEAFF
>.|TRBV27|TRBJ2-1|.
TGTGCCAGCAGTTCGGAGGGGCCAACCTACAATGAGCAGTTCTTC
CASSSEGPTYNEQFF
>.|TRBV5-8|TRBJ1-2|.
TGTGCCAGCAGCTTACAGGGCACGGTTGATGGCTACACCTTC
CASSLQGTVDGYTF
>.|TRBV6-5|TRBJ2-7|.
TGTGCCAGCAGTTACGGGCAGGGCACCTACGAGCAGTACTTC
CASSYGQGTYEQYF
>.|TRBV7-9|TRBJ2-5|.
TGTGCCAGCAGCTTTTCATCCGGGGTAGAGACCCAGTACTTC
CASSFSSGVETQYF
>.|TRBV11-2|TRBJ1-5|.
TGTGCCAGCAGCTTAGACTCACAAGCCCCGGGATATAGCAATCAGCCCCAGCATTTT
CASSLDSQAPGYSNQPQHF
>.|TRBV12-3/TRBV12-4|TRBJ1-1|.
TGTGCCAGCAGTCGTTATATGAACACTGAAGCTTTCTTT
CASSRYMNTEAFF
>few|TRBV30|TRBJ1-1|.
TGTGCCTGGAGCACTGGAGGGACTGAAGCTTTCTTT
CAWSTGGTEAFF
>.|TRBV16|TRBJ1-4|.
TGTGCCAGCAGCCAATCGGGACAAGGAGACGAAAAACTGTTTTTT
CASSQSGQGDEKLFF
>.|TRBV6-5|TRBJ2-2|TRBD2
TGTGCCAGCACCGAGGCTAGCGGAAACACCGGGGAGCTGTTTTTT
CASTEASGNTGELFF
>few|TRBV10-1|TRBJ1-1|TRBD1
TGCGCCAGCAGTGATCGGACAGGGGGAGCTTTCTTT
CASSDRTGGAFF
>.|TRBV14|TRBJ2-3|TRBD2
TGTGCCAGCAAACCGCAACTAGCGGGGGGATTCACAGATACGCAGTATTTT
CASKPQLAGGFTDTQYF
>.|TRBV30|TRBJ2-7|TRBD1
TGTGCCTGGAGTCCAGACAGGGGACCCCACGAGCAGTACTTC
CAWSPDRGPHEQYF
>once|TRBV3-1/TRBV3-2|TRBJ1-4|.
TGTGCCAGCAGCCAAGACAGGGGCCCTATTAATGAAAAACTGTTTTTT
CASSQDRGPINEKLFF
>.|TRBV29-1|TRBJ2-3|.
TGCAGCGTCTCTGGCGGGAGCACAGATACGCAGTATTTT
CSVSGGSTDTQYF
>.|TRBV20-1|TRBJ2-3|.
TGCAGTGCTAGCTACACAGATACGCAGTATTTT
CSASYTDTQYF
>many|TRBV24-1|TRBJ1-2|TRBD1
TGTGCCACCAGTGATGGGACAGGCTCTGCTCTTGGCTACACCTTC
CATSDGTGSALGYTF
>.|TRBV5-1|TRBJ2-5|.
TGCGCCAGCAGCCTCCAGGCTTACCAAGAGACCCAGTACTTC
CASSLQAYQETQYF
>.|TRBV30|TRBJ2-5|TRBD2
TGTGCCGGATCCGGGACTAGCAAAGAGACCCAGTACTTC
CAGSGTSKETQYF
>.|TRBV7-2|TRBJ2-1|TRBD2
TGTGCCAGCAGCATGGGACTAGCGGGGGGGGACTCCTACAATGAGCAGTTCTTC
CASSMGLAGGDSYNEQFF
>.|TRBV19|TRBJ1-4|.
TGTGCCAGTAGTATAGAAGGAGGGAGGTCGACTAATGAAAAACTGTTTTTT
CASSIEGGRSTNEKLFF
>.|TRBV4-1|TRBJ1-1|TRBD1
TGCGCCAGCAGCCAAAAACAGGGGGGCACTGAAGCTTTCTTT
CASSQKQGGTEAFF
>.|TRBV30|TRBJ1-6|.
TGTGCCTGGAGTTTAGGACAGATCAATTCACCCCTCCACTTT
CAWSLGQINSPLHF
>.|TRBV10-1|TRBJ2-7|.
TGCGCCAGCAGTGAAGTAGCCCTTAGCCGGTACGAGCAGTACTTC
CASSEVALSRYEQYF
>.|TRBV19|TRBJ1-2|TRBD1
TGTGCCAGTAGTACCTCGACAGGGGTACGGGGCTACACCTTC
CASSTSTGVRGYTF